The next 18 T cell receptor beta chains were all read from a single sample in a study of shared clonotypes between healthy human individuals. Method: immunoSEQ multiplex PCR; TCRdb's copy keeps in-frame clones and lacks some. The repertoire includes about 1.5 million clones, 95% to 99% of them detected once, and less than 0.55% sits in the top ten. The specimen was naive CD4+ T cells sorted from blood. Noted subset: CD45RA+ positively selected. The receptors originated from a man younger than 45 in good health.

CDR3 sequence (DNA): TGTGCCTGCAAGTCCCAGGGGTTGTACACTGAAGCTTTCTTT. It translates to CACKSQGLYTEAFF. V gene TRBV30 combines with J gene TRBJ1-1; D possibly corresponds to TRBD1 (6 bases). CDR3 length equals 14 residues. Trimming removed 6 bases at V and 3 bases at J, with 17 bases between. The germline CDR1 and CDR2 sequences are GTSNPN and SVGIG (reference sequence). Supplemented by reference TRBV30 and TRBJ1-1, the full variable domain reads SQTIHQWPATLVQPVGSPLSLECTVEGTSNPNLYWYRQAAGRGLQLLFYSVGIGQISSEVPQNLSASRPQDRQFILSSKKLLLSDSGFYLCACKSQGLYTEAFFGQGTRLTVV.

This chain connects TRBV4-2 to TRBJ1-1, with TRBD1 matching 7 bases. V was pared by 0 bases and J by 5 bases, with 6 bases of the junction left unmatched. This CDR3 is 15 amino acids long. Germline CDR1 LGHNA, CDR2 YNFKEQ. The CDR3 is CASSQDSGGWTEAFF. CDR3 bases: TGTGCCAGCAGCCAAGATTCAGGGGGGTGGACTGAAGCTTTCTTT.

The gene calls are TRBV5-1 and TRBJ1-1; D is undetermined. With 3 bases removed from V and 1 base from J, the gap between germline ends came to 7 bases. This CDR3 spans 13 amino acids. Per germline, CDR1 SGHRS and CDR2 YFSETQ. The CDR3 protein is CASSSQSNTEAFF. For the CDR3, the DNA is TGCGCCAGCAGCTCCCAATCGAACACTGAAGCTTTCTTT. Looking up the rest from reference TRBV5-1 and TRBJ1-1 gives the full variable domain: KAGVTQTPRYLIKTRGQQVTLSCSPISGHRSVSWYQQTPGQGLQFLFEYFSETQRNKGNFPGRFSGRQFSNSRSEMNVSTLELGDSALYLCASSSQSNTEAFFGQGTRLTVV.

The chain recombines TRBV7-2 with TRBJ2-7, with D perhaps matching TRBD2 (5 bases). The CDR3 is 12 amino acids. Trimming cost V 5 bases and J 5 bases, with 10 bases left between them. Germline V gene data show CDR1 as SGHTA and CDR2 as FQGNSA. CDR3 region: CASSKFGDEQYF. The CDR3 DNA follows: TGTGCCAGCAGCAAATTCGGGGACGAGCAGTACTTC.

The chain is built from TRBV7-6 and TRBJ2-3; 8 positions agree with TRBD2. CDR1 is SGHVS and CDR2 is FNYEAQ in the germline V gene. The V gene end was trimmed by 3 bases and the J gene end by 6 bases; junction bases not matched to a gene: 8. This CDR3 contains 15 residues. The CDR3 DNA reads TGTGCCAGCAGCTTTTCGAGCGGGAGAGACGATACGCAGTATTTT. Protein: CASSFSSGRDDTQYF.

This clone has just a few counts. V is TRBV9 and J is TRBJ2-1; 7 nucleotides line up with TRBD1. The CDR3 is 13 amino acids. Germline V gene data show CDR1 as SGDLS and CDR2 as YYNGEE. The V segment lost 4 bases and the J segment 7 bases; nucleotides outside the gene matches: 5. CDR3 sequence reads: CASSQGVGNEQFF. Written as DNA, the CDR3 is TGTGCCAGCAGCCAGGGGGTTGGGAATGAGCAGTTCTTC. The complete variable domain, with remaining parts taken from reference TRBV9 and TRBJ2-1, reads DSGVTQTPKHLITATGQRVTLRCSPRSGDLSVYWYQQSLDQGLQFLIQYYNGEERAKGNILERFSAQQFPDLHSELNLSSLELGDSALYFCASSQGVGNEQFFGPGTRLTVL.

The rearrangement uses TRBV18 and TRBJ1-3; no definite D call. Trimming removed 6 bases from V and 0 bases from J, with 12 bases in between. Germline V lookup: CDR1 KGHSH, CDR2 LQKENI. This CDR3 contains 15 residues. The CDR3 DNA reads TGTGCCAGCTCGCCGAAACAGAGCTCTGGAAACACCATATATTTT. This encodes CASSPKQSSGNTIYF.

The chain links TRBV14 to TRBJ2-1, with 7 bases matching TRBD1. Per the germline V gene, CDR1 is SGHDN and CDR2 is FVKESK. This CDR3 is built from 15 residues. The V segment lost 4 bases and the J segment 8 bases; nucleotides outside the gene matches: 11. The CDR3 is CASSPTQGTRDEQFF. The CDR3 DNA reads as TGTGCCAGCAGCCCCACACAGGGGACGAGGGATGAGCAGTTCTTC.

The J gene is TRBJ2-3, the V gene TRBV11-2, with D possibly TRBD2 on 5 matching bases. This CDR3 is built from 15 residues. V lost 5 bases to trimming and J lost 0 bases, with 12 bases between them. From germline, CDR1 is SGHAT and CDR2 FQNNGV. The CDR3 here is CASSPSPTSTDTQYF. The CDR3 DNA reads TGTGCCAGCAGCCCTAGCCCGACCAGCACAGATACGCAGTATTTT.

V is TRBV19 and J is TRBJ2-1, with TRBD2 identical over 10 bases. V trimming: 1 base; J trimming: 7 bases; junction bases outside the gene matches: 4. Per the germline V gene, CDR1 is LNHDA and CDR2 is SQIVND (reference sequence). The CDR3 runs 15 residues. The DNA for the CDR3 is TGTGCCAGTAGTATAGGAGCGGGAGGGCGAAATGAGCAGTTCTTC. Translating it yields CASSIGAGGRNEQFF.

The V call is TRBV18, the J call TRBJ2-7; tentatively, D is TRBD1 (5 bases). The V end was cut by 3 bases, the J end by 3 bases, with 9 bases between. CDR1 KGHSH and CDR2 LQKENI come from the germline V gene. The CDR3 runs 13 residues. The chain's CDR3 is CASSPNRNYEQYF. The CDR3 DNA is TGTGCCAGCTCACCGAACAGGAACTACGAGCAGTACTTC.

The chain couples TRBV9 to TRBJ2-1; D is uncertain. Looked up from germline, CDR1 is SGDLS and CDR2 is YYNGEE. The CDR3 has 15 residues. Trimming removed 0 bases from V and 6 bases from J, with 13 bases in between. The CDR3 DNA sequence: TGTGCCAGCAGCGTAGGGGCTCACGACGGCAATGAGCAGTTCTTC. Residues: CASSVGAHDGNEQFF. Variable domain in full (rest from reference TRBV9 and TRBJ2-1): DSGVTQTPKHLITATGQRVTLRCSPRSGDLSVYWYQQSLDQGLQFLIQYYNGEERAKGNILERFSAQQFPDLHSELNLSSLELGDSALYFCASSVGAHDGNEQFFGPGTRLTVL.

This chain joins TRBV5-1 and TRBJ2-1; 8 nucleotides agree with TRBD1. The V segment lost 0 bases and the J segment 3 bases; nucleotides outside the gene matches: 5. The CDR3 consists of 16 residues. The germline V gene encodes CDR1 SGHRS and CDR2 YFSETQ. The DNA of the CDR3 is TGCGCCAGCAGCTTGGTAGCAGGGGGCGACTACAATGAGCAGTTCTTC. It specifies CASSLVAGGDYNEQFF.

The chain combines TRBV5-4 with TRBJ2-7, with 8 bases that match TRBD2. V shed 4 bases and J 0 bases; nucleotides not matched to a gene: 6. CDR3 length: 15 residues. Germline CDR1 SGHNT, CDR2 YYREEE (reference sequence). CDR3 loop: CASSLAGRSSYEQYF. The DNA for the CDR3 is TGTGCCAGCAGCCTAGCGGGCAGGAGCTCCTACGAGCAGTACTTC.

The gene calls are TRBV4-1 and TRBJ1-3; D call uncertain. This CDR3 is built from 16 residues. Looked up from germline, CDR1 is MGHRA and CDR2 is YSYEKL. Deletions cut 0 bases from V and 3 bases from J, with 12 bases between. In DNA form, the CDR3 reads TGCGCCAGCAGCCAAGATACCCCGCCTGTTGGAAACACCATATATTTT. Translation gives CASSQDTPPVGNTIYF.

The CDR3 is CASSLGKGQETQYF. In DNA, the CDR3 is TGTGCCAGCAGCTTAGGAAAGGGCCAAGAGACCCAGTACTTC. The rearrangement joins TRBV11-2 to TRBJ2-5, with D unresolved. The germline CDR1 and CDR2 sequences are SGHAT and FQNNGV. Trimming took 1 base from V and 1 from J, leaving 7 bases between them. The CDR3 is 14 amino acids.

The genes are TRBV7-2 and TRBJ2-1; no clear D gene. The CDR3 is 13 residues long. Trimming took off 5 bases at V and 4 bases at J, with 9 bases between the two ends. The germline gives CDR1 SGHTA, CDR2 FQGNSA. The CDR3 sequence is CASSLSEYNEQFF. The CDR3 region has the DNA TGTGCCAGCAGCCTCTCAGAGTACAATGAGCAGTTCTTC.

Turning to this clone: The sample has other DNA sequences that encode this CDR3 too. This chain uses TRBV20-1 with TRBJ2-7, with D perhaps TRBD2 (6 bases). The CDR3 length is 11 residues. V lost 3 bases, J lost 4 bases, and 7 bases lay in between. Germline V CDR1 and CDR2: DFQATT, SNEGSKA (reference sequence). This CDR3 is CSASGGYEQYF. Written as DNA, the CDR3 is TGCAGTGCTAGCGGGGGTTACGAGCAGTACTTC.